This is a list of T cell receptor beta chains from one sample in a study of T cell changes during pregnancy in multiple sclerosis. Clones were sequenced by immunoSEQ multiplex PCR, and TCRdb holds only the in-frame ones, with some missing. The repertoire includes over 70,000 clones, 90% to 95% of them detected once, and 0.7% to 1% sits in the top ten. This sample comprised peripheral blood, obtained in the third trimester of pregnancy. Every receptor here comes from a female donor with multiple sclerosis, enrolled in a pregnancy study. CDR3s include the opening cysteine and the closing phenylalanine or tryptophan. The D gene is left open where the match is weak. The size field is filled for only some rows; it gives once, few, many or a size class.

D gene,J gene,clone size,V gene,CDR3 DNA,CDR3 protein
-,TRBJ1-2,-,TRBV5-1,TGCGCCAGCAGCTCGGACAGTTATGGCTACACCTTC,CASSSDSYGYTF
-,TRBJ1-4,-,TRBV5-1,TGCGCCAGCAGCTTAGGAGGCCCACCAACCGAAAAACTGTTTTTT,CASSLGGPPTEKLFF
TRBD1,TRBJ1-2,-,TRBV2,TGTGCCAGCAGTGAATGGGGACAGGGCCTCCAGGGCTACACCTTC,CASSEWGQGLQGYTF
-,TRBJ2-7,-,TRBV7-9,TGTGCCAGCAGCTTGCCTAACTACGAGCAGTACTTC,CASSLPNYEQYF
TRBD1,TRBJ2-7,-,TRBV7-2,TGTGCCAGCAGCTTAGCGAAGGACAGGAGAAGGTACGAGCAGTACTTC,CASSLAKDRRRYEQYF
-,TRBJ1-1,-,TRBV18,TGTGCCAGCTCACCATGGGCAGAGAACACTGAAGCTTTCTTT,CASSPWAENTEAFF
-,TRBJ1-1,-,TRBV6-1,TGTGCCAGCATAAAAGGGGGGGGGCGGCCTGAAGCTTTCTTT,CASIKGGGRPEAFF
TRBD2,TRBJ2-2,-,TRBV9,TGTGCCAGCAGCGTTAGACTAGCGGGAGGGCCGCTGTTTTTT,CASSVRLAGGPLFF
TRBD2,TRBJ2-5,-,TRBV5-5,TGTGCCAGCAGCCGTCTAGCGGGAGGTAGCGAGACCCAGTACTTC,CASSRLAGGSETQYF
TRBD2,TRBJ2-1,-,TRBV10-3,TGTGCCATCAGTGAGCCCGGACTAGCGGGAGGGTATGAGCAGTTCTTC,CAISEPGLAGGYEQFF
TRBD1,TRBJ2-3,-,TRBV5-6,TGTGCCAGCAGCCGCCGACAGGGACGAGCAGATACGCAGTATTTT,CASSRRQGRADTQYF
-,TRBJ1-2,-,TRBV7-9,TGTGCCAGCAGCCCGTACCGGAGGGGTAACTATGGCTACACCTTC,CASSPYRRGNYGYTF
-,TRBJ2-4,-,TRBV18,TGTGCCAGCTCCCCGAGGGTCGAGGCGGCCAAAAACATTCAGTACTTC,CASSPRVEAAKNIQYF
TRBD1,TRBJ1-2,once,TRBV9,TGTGCCAGCAGTAGGGACAGCTATGGCTACACCTTC,CASSRDSYGYTF
-,TRBJ1-1,-,TRBV28,TGTGCCAGCAGTTTCCCGAGGGACACTGAAGCTTTCTTT,CASSFPRDTEAFF
-,TRBJ2-7,-,TRBV27,TGTGCCAGCAGTCCCAGAACAGCCTCCTACGAGCAGTACTTC,CASSPRTASYEQYF
TRBD2,TRBJ2-1,-,TRBV18,TGTGCCAGCTCACCGGGACTAGCGAAAAACAATGAGCAGTTCTTC,CASSPGLAKNNEQFF
-,TRBJ2-2,-,TRBV6-1,TGTGCCAGCAGTGAAGAAGCCACCGGGGAGCTGTTTTTT,CASSEEATGELFF
-,TRBJ2-1,-,TRBV7-9,TGTGCCAGCAGCCCCGGACTATTTGAGCAGTTCTTC,CASSPGLFEQFF
-,TRBJ1-1,-,TRBV19,TGTGCCAGTAGTATCGGGGTTACGAACACTGAAGCTTTCTTT,CASSIGVTNTEAFF
-,TRBJ2-7,-,TRBV19,TGTGCCAGTAGTATTCGACAAGGCTATTCCTACGAGCAGTACTTC,CASSIRQGYSYEQYF
TRBD2,TRBJ2-1,-,TRBV15,TGTGCCACCAGCCGACTAGCGGGAGCGTTCTACAATGAGCAGTTCTTC,CATSRLAGAFYNEQFF
-,TRBJ2-2,-,TRBV5-4,TGTGCCAGCAGCTTGGACGGGAAAAACACCGGGGAGCTGTTTTTT,CASSLDGKNTGELFF
TRBD1,TRBJ1-1,-,TRBV7-2,TGTGCCAGCAGCTTTTTCCCTCTGGGACAGGGTTACACTGAAGCTTTCTTT,CASSFFPLGQGYTEAFF
TRBD1,TRBJ2-1,-,TRBV15,TGTGCCACCAGCAGAGATCCGACAGGGGGCGCTTACAATGAGCAGTTCTTC,CATSRDPTGGAYNEQFF
TRBD1,TRBJ2-2,-,TRBV7-9,TGTGCCACCCACGGGCAGGGGGCCTCGAACACCGGGGAGCTGTTTTTT,CATHGQGASNTGELFF
TRBD2,TRBJ2-1,-,TRBV7-2,TGTGCCAGCAGCGGATGGACTAGCGGGGGAGGGTCGTACAATGAGCAGTTCTTC,CASSGWTSGGGSYNEQFF
TRBD1,TRBJ1-1,-,TRBV18,TGTGCCAGCTCACAAGACAGGGACCGGATGGCTGAAGCTTTCTTT,CASSQDRDRMAEAFF
TRBD2,TRBJ2-1,-,TRBV5-1,TGCGCCAGCAGCTTGTCACTAGCGGGAGGTCACGAGCAGTTCTTC,CASSLSLAGGHEQFF
TRBD1,TRBJ2-7,-,TRBV5-1,TGCGCCAGCAGCTTGGGTGGGTCAGGGGGCTACGAGCAGTACTTC,CASSLGGSGGYEQYF
TRBD2,TRBJ2-7,once,TRBV5-6,TGTGCCAGCAGCTTGTGGGGGGGGAGCTCCTACGAGCAGTACTTC,CASSLWGGSSYEQYF
TRBD1,TRBJ1-1,-,TRBV9,TGTGCCAGCAACAAGGGACAGGCGAACACTGAAGCTTTCTTT,CASNKGQANTEAFF
-,TRBJ2-7,-,TRBV4-1,TGCGCCAGCAGCCAAGAGCAGCTCAGGTACGAGCAGTACTTC,CASSQEQLRYEQYF
-,TRBJ2-7,-,TRBV15,TGTGCCACCAGCAGAGCCGGACTAAGGGGAACCCACGAGCAGTACTTC,CATSRAGLRGTHEQYF
TRBD1,TRBJ2-2,-,TRBV5-5,TGTGCCAGCAGCTCCCCACAGGGGTTCGGGGAGCTGTTTTTT,CASSSPQGFGELFF
-,TRBJ2-7,-,TRBV2,TGTGCCAGCAGCAGGGGCACAACCTACGAGCAGTACTTC,CASSRGTTYEQYF
-,TRBJ2-3,once,TRBV4-3,TGCGCCAGCAGCCAAGACCTAACGACGGGAGATACGCAGTATTTT,CASSQDLTTGDTQYF
-,TRBJ2-2,-,TRBV5-4,TGTGCCAGCAGCTTGGGTTCGCGTTTAAACACCGGGGAGCTGTTTTTT,CASSLGSRLNTGELFF
-,TRBJ2-2,-,TRBV5-1,TGCGCCAGCAGCGACTTAGCACTGAACACCGGGGAGCTGTTTTTT,CASSDLALNTGELFF
TRBD2,TRBJ2-1,once,TRBV30,TGTGCCGTAACTAGCGGGAGGGCCTACAATGAGCAGTTCTTC,CAVTSGRAYNEQFF
TRBD2,TRBJ2-7,-,TRBV5-1,TGCGCCAGCGGACTAGCGGGAGACTACGAGCAGTACTTC,CASGLAGDYEQYF
TRBD1,TRBJ1-2,-,TRBV9,TGTGCCAGCAGCTCAGTCCCGGGACAGGGGGCGGATGGCTACACCTTC,CASSSVPGQGADGYTF
-,TRBJ1-2,-,TRBV7-2,TGTGCCAGCAGCTTCCGACTCGGGGGGATTAACTATGGCTACACCTTC,CASSFRLGGINYGYTF
TRBD2,TRBJ2-7,-,TRBV7-9,TGTGCCAGCAGCTTGGGACTAGCGGACTCCTACGAGCAGTACTTC,CASSLGLADSYEQYF
-,TRBJ1-2,-,TRBV7-2,TGTGCCAGCAGCTTAAGCGCAGGGGACTATGGCTACACCTTC,CASSLSAGDYGYTF
-,TRBJ1-4,-,TRBV7-9,TGTGCCAGCAGCTTAGCTTGGAACCGGGGGACTAATGAAAAACTGTTTTTT,CASSLAWNRGTNEKLFF
TRBD2,TRBJ2-1,-,TRBV5-4,TGTGCCAGCGGGACTACCTCCTACAATGAGCAGTTCTTC,CASGTTSYNEQFF
-,TRBJ2-2,-,TRBV2,TGTGCCAGCAGAGCTTCTCAGGGGCGTGGGACCGGGGAGCTGTTTTTT,CASRASQGRGTGELFF
TRBD2,TRBJ2-1,-,TRBV9,TGTGCCAGCAGCCGCGCGGGAGGCTCCTACAATGAGCAGTTCTTC,CASSRAGGSYNEQFF
-,TRBJ2-1,-,TRBV4-1,TGCGCCAGCACAGGGGCGGTCGGGCACAATGAGCAGTTCTTC,CASTGAVGHNEQFF
-,TRBJ2-7,-,TRBV28,TGTGCCAGCAGGACCCCCAGGGGAATTGACTACGAGCAGTACTTC,CASRTPRGIDYEQYF
-,TRBJ2-7,-,TRBV5-4,TGTGCCAGCTCTGACAGGTACACGTACGAGCAGTACTTC,CASSDRYTYEQYF
TRBD2,TRBJ2-7,-,TRBV5-4,TGTGCCAGCAGCAGTGGCGGGAGGGCTACCTACGAGCAGTACTTC,CASSSGGRATYEQYF
-,TRBJ2-7,-,TRBV2,TGTGCCAGCAGGTCGCTCCGTGGGCGACAGGGAGGCCACGAGCAGTACTTC,CASRSLRGRQGGHEQYF
-,TRBJ2-2,-,TRBV7-6,TGTGCCAGCAGCGGGCCGGGACTCACCACCGGGGAGCTGTTTTTT,CASSGPGLTTGELFF
-,TRBJ2-2,-,TRBV21-1,TGTGCCAGCAGCAAAGGCCGACGCTGGAGACAGGGGCCCGGGGAGCTGTTTTTT,CASSKGRRWRQGPGELFF
-,TRBJ2-1,-,TRBV2,TGTGCCACCTCCTGGGAGTACAATGAGCAGTTCTTC,CATSWEYNEQFF
-,TRBJ1-3,-,TRBV5-1,TGCGCCAGCAGCCTCGGGAACAGGGACTCTGGAAACACCATATATTTT,CASSLGNRDSGNTIYF